This T cell receptor beta chain came from a study of regulatory T cells in long-lasting Graves disease (dated by TCRdb to the early 2020s). Turning to the overall study: Persistent Graves' disease meant more than 5 years of antithyroid drug treatment with TSH receptor autoantibodies that stayed positive. Patients with persistent Graves' disease were compared with patients with newly diagnosed Graves' disease using TCR sequencing and RNA sequencing of peripheral blood. The study was registered as a clinical trial and conducted in China. A total of some 35 samples underwent TCR sequencing, from some 13 patients with persistent Graves' disease and some 20 patients with newly diagnosed Graves' disease. On average, persistent Graves' disease patients in the clinical cohort had been on antithyroid drugs for approximately ten years. What the work shows at the level of the full study, not this receptor alone: The study examined only peripheral blood because the primary lesion, thyroid tissue, could not be accessed. Compared with newly diagnosed patients, patients with persistent Graves' disease had lower TCR Shannon entropy and fewer highly expanded clones, which suggests clonal expansion. Persistent patients shared more public clonotypes among themselves (over 2,500) than newly diagnosed patients did (more than 950). Sequencing and analysis were limited to the TCR beta chain. Persistent disease showed preferential use of TRBV28, TRBJ1-2 and TRBJ2-5, whereas newly diagnosed disease favored TRBV20-1 and TRBJ2-1. As a limitation, the authors acknowledged that the small sample size may reduce accuracy.

This clonotype was detected ten times or more. The antigen this receptor binds is unknown. No base-level quality is on record; no much larger clone is a single base apart. The time point tag for this specimen amounts to: persistent/refractory GD, antithyroid drugs over 5 years with positive TRAb. For both TCR sequencing and RNA sequencing, RNA was extracted from PBMCs in TRIzol. Graves' disease was diagnosed according to American Thyroid Association guidelines. Recruitment of patients was carried out at an endocrinology department in Xi'an, China. Each patient gave roughly 10 milliliters of peripheral blood, collected in an EDTA anticoagulant tube. PBMCs were isolated by Ficoll Paque Plus density gradient separation without further T cell sorting. An Agilent 2100 Bioanalyzer and agarose gel were used to check RNA quality, and a NanoDrop 2000 was used to measure RNA concentration. The CDR3 goes from the cysteine to the phenylalanine over 14 residues. The retained sequence is limited to the CDR3, 42 bases, with the frame set at the first base. CDR1 and CDR2 were assigned from the germline V gene as SGHAT and FQNNGV. Trimming accounts for 7 bases at V and 6 bases at J, while the number of junction bases matched to no gene is 5.

Libraries were built with multiplex PCR. The listed sequencing device is Illumina HiSeq 4000. CDR3 regions were amplified by Arm-PCR with iRepertoire HTBI primers to construct TCR beta libraries. Before sequencing, the PCR products went through gel purification. As for the authors' bioinformatics: Gene usage analysis of CDR3 amino acid clonotypes relied on the 55 to 80 TRBV and 14 TRBJ segments identified across samples. COPE and FqMerger were used to merge filtered high-quality paired reads into contigs. BLAST was used to align contigs to IMGT TRBV, TRBD and TRBJ reference genes, and CDR3 was defined according to IMGT. Highly expanded clones were defined as clonotypes with a frequency above 0.1%. Shannon entropy served as the measure of repertoire diversity, while the Gini coefficient captured V-J evenness. Clonotypes shared by more than one individual were considered public. The public reads were quality trimmed at Q25 with fastp and then assembled into clones with MiXCR by TCRdb, keeping productive beta chains. CDR3 protein sequences are deduplicated, and each keeps its most common genes and DNA. The V and J calls, along with clone size, are taken from TCRdb and not from the paper's own processing. The sample table lists around 400,000 distinct CDR3 sequences, around 23% of them with a count of one. The top ten constitute around 30% of the sample.

The sample consisted of peripheral blood mononuclear cells (PBMCs), taken when the disease was refractory, from a patient treated with antithyroid drugs. The chain employs TRBV11-2 and TRBJ2-7; 14 of the junction bases match TRBD2. This clonotype was sampled from a woman in her forties with Graves disease. Donor details come from another sample of the same person, matched by shared clones. The DNA is TGTGCCAGCACCAGGGGACTAGCGGGAGTCGAGCAGTACTTC. This codes for CASTRGLAGVEQYF.